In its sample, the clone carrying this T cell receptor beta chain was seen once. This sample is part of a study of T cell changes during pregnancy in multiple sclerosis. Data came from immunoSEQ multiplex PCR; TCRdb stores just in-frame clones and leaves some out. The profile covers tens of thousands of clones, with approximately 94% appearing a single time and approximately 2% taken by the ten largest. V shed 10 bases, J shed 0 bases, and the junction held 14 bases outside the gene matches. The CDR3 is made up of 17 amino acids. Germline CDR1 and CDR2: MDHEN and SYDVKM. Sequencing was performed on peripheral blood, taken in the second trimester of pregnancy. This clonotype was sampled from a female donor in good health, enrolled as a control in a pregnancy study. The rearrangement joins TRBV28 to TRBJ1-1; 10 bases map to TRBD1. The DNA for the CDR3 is TGTGCCACCCTTACCCGGGACAGGGGACCCATGAACACTGAAGCTTTCTTT. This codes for CATLTRDRGPMNTEAFF.